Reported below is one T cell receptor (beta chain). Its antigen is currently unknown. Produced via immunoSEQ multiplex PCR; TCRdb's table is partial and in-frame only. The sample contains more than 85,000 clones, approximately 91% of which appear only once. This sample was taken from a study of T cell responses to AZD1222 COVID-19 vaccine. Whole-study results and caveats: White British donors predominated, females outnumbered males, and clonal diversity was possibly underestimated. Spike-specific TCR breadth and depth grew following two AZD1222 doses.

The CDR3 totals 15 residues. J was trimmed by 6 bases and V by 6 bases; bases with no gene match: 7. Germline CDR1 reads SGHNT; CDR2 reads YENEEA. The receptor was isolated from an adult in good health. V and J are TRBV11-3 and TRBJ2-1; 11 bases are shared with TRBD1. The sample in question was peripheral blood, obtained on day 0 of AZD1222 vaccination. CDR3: CASSFGQGAVNEQFF. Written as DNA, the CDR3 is TGTGCCAGCAGTTTCGGACAGGGGGCGGTCAATGAGCAGTTCTTC.